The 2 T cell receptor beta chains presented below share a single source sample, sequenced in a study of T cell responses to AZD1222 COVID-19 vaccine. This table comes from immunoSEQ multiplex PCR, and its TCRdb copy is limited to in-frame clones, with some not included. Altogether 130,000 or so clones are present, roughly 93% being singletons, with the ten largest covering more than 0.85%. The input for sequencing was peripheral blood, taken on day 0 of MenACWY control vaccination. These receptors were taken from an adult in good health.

CDR3 protein: CATSRVGASGIITGELFF. CDR3 sequence (DNA): TGTGCCACCAGCAGAGTAGGTGCTAGCGGGATCATCACCGGGGAGCTGTTTTTT. The chain is built from TRBV15 and TRBJ2-2; 9 nucleotides match TRBD2. V dropped 1 base and J dropped 4; count of bases not matched to a gene: 10. Germline V CDR1 and CDR2: LNHNV, YYDKDF (reference sequence). The CDR3 is 18 residues long.

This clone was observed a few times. This CDR3 is CASSLLWDSNQPQHF. The CDR3 nucleotides are TGTGCCAGCAGTTTATTATGGGACAGCAATCAGCCCCAGCATTTT. The chain is built from TRBV6-5 and TRBJ1-5, with D possibly being TRBD1 (5 bases). The V and J ends lost 4 bases and 1 base respectively, with 11 bases between them. Germline CDR1 reads MNHEY; CDR2 reads SVGAGI. This CDR3 is built from 15 residues.